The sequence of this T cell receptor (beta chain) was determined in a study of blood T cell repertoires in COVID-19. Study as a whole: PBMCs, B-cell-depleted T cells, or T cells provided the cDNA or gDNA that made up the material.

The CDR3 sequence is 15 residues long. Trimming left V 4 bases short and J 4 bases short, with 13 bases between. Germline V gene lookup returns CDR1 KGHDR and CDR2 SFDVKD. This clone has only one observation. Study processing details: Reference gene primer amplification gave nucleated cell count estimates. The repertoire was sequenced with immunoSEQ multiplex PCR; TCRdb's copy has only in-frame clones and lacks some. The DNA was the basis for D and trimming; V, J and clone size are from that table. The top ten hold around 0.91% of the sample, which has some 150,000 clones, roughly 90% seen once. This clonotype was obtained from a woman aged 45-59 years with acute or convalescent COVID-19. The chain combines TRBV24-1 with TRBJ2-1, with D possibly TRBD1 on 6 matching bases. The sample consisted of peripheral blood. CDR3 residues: CATSETGFRYNEQFF. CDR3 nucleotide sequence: TGTGCCACCAGTGAAACAGGGTTCCGATACAATGAGCAGTTCTTC.